Following are 9 T cell receptor beta chains from one sample sequenced in a study of read filtering for tumor transcriptome and immune sequencing. Molecular barcoded adaptors covering alpha/delta and beta/gamma chains were used on approximately 400 ng RNA. One entry per CDR3 protein results from TCRdb running MiXCR on the reads. The sample lists around 140,000 distinct CDR3 sequences, approximately 13% occurring once. Sample: a population of CD138-negative cells sorted from bone marrow. The receptors were sampled from a donor at least 40 years old with multiple myeloma.

There are many counts of this clonotype. The rearrangement joins TRBV6-2 or TRBV6-3 to TRBJ1-2, with 7 bases matching TRBD1. The CDR3 is made up of 14 amino acids. The junction had 7 bases not matched to a gene; V was cut back by 7 bases and J by 2 bases. The germline V gene encodes CDR1 MNHEY and CDR2 SVGEGT. This chain's CDR3 is CASTRQGKNYGYTF. Here the CDR3 DNA reads TGTGCCAGCACCAGACAGGGAAAGAACTATGGCTACACCTTC.

This clonotype came up many times. V usage is TRBV9 and J usage is TRBJ2-1; D call uncertain. CDR3 length: 13 amino acids. CDR1 and CDR2 from the germline V gene are SGDLS and YYNGEE. V gave up 0 bases and J gave up 9 bases, with 10 bases separating them. CDR3 region: CASSVGDDGEQFF. The CDR3 DNA reads as TGTGCCAGCAGCGTAGGCGACGACGGTGAGCAGTTCTTC.

Only a few counts were recorded for this clonotype. With a much larger clone just one base away, this may be a read error. This chain uses TRBV12-3 or TRBV12-4 with TRBJ2-3; TRBD2 matches at 7 bases. The CDR3 extends over 16 amino acids. Trimming at V came to 5 bases and at J to 4 bases, leaving 12 bases not matched to a gene. DNA of the CDR3: TGTGCCAGCAGTGGTCTAGCGGTACCTAGCGCAGATACGCAGTATTTT. Translated, it gives CASSGLAVPSADTQYF.

The chain is built from TRBV5-6 and TRBJ2-1; 7 bases map to TRBD1. The CDR3 spans 16 residues. Germline-derived CDR1 and CDR2 are SGHDT and YYEEEE. The V segment lost 2 bases and the J segment 6 bases; nucleotides outside the gene matches: 11. CDR3 residues: CASSLGTGVRANEQFF. In DNA form, the CDR3 reads TGTGCCAGCAGCTTAGGAACAGGGGTTAGGGCCAATGAGCAGTTCTTC.

This clonotype came up a few times. This sequence joins TRBV19 and TRBJ2-2, with 8 bases matching TRBD2. CDR3 length equals 19 residues. CDR1 LNHDA and CDR2 SQIVND come from the germline V gene (reference sequence). J was trimmed by 1 base and V by 0 bases; bases with no gene match: 10. This chain's CDR3 is CASSIEPGVSGRNTGELFF. As DNA, the CDR3 is TGTGCCAGTAGTATAGAGCCCGGGGTGAGCGGGAGGAACACCGGGGAGCTGTTTTTT.

This clonotype was seen more than once but under ten times. The genes are TRBV27 and TRBJ2-1; weak D call: TRBD1 (6 bases). Germline V lookup: CDR1 MNHEY, CDR2 SMNVEV (reference sequence). V was pared by 3 bases and J by 9 bases, with 18 bases between. The CDR3 length is 15 residues. The CDR3 DNA is TGTGCCAGCAGTTTGGGGGCGGCCGACTTCGGTGAGCAGTTCTTC. Translated: CASSLGAADFGEQFF.

A word on this clonotype: With a much larger clone just one base away, this may be a read error. Without the conserved terminal phenylalanine or tryptophan, this CDR3 likely stems from a read error. The chain combines TRBV6-2 or TRBV6-3 with TRBJ2-5, with 9 bases matching TRBD1. Germline CDR1 and CDR2: MNHEY and SVGEGT. J gave up 4 bases and V 2 bases, and 8 bases lay outside the gene matches. CDR3 length: 16 amino acids. The CDR3 DNA follows: TGTGCCAGCAGTTACGGTCCGACAGGGGGAAGAGAGACCCAGTACTAC. This encodes CASSYGPTGGRETQYY.

This clonotype was recorded many times. The chain uses TRBV19 and TRBJ2-3; D is unresolved. Trimming pared 1 base from V and 1 base from J, leaving 3 bases between. This CDR3 is built from 13 residues. Germline V gene lookup returns CDR1 LNHDA and CDR2 SQIVND (reference sequence). The CDR3 spells CASSIAGTDTQYF. In nucleotides, the CDR3 is TGTGCCAGTAGTATAGCGGGCACAGATACGCAGTATTTT.

This clonotype was observed many times. The genes are TRBV20-1 and TRBJ2-7, with D unresolved. The CDR3 loop spans 14 amino acids. The V gene's germline CDR1 is DFQATT and CDR2 SNEGSKA (reference sequence). The ends were cut back, 0 bases at V and 0 bases at J, with 9 bases in the middle. The chain's CDR3 is CSARDARVSYEQYF. The CDR3 nucleotides read TGCAGTGCTAGAGATGCCCGGGTCTCCTACGAGCAGTACTTC.